This is a list of T cell receptor beta chains from one sample in a study of blood T cells in healthy people across ages. TCRdb called the 5' RACE reads again in MiXCR, with one record for every CDR3 protein. Altogether over 450,000 distinct CDR3 sequences are present, 24% being singletons, with the ten largest covering just under 9%. These data were also reused for a study on T cells of mothers and their children.

Sequenced material: blood. The origin of the receptors is a boy aged 5-17 years in good health. Both conserved end residues are part of each CDR3. Fields, in order: D gene, clone size, J gene, V gene, CDR3 DNA, CDR3 protein. A D gene is named only where the DNA matches it firmly. Only part of the rows carry a size: once, few, many, or a class if the clone is expanded.

D gene: TRBD2; clone size: -; J gene: TRBJ2-3; V gene: TRBV10-3; CDR3 DNA: TGTGCCATCAGTGTCCCTTGGGCTAGCGGGGACCCCACAGATACGCAGTATTTT; CDR3 protein: CAISVPWASGDPTDTQYF
D gene: TRBD1; clone size: -; J gene: TRBJ2-7; V gene: TRBV2; CDR3 DNA: TGTGCCAGCTTCAGCTTGTCGGGACAGGGGTGGTCCTACGAGCAGTACTTC; CDR3 protein: CASFSLSGQGWSYEQYF
D gene: -; clone size: -; J gene: TRBJ2-3; V gene: TRBV20-1; CDR3 DNA: TGCAGTGCGCCCTCTAGCACAGATACGCAGTATTTT; CDR3 protein: CSAPSSTDTQYF
D gene: -; clone size: few; J gene: TRBJ2-7; V gene: TRBV29-1; CDR3 DNA: TGCAGCGTTGGATTCCCTGGCCCGGGAGAGCAGTACTTC; CDR3 protein: CSVGFPGPGEQYF
D gene: TRBD1; clone size: -; J gene: TRBJ2-7; V gene: TRBV27; CDR3 DNA: TGTGCCAGCAGTTGGGGACAGAGCTACGAGCAGTACTTC; CDR3 protein: CASSWGQSYEQYF
D gene: -; clone size: -; J gene: TRBJ1-4; V gene: TRBV7-2; CDR3 DNA: TGTGCCAGCAGCTTAGGTCAATTTGAAAAACTGTTTTTT; CDR3 protein: CASSLGQFEKLFF
D gene: -; clone size: -; J gene: TRBJ1-1; V gene: TRBV29-1; CDR3 DNA: TGCAGCGTTGTACAGGGGAACACTGAAGCTTTCTTT; CDR3 protein: CSVVQGNTEAFF
D gene: TRBD2; clone size: few; J gene: TRBJ2-7; V gene: TRBV15; CDR3 DNA: TGTGCCACCAGCAGAGCTTCCGGGACTAGCGCCTACGAGCAGTACTTC; CDR3 protein: CATSRASGTSAYEQYF
D gene: -; clone size: -; J gene: TRBJ2-7; V gene: TRBV10-3; CDR3 DNA: TGTGCCATCAGTCGCGGGGACCAAAACAAATACGAGCAGTACTTC; CDR3 protein: CAISRGDQNKYEQYF
D gene: -; clone size: -; J gene: TRBJ2-3; V gene: TRBV20-1; CDR3 DNA: TGCAGTGCTAGAGATGAGGGAAGGGGACGCACAGATACGCAGTATTTT; CDR3 protein: CSARDEGRGRTDTQYF
D gene: -; clone size: many; J gene: TRBJ2-5; V gene: TRBV7-2; CDR3 DNA: TGTGCCAGCAGTTACGCAGGGGAGACCCAGTACTTC; CDR3 protein: CASSYAGETQYF
D gene: -; clone size: -; J gene: TRBJ2-3; V gene: TRBV5-1; CDR3 DNA: TGCGCCAGCAGCTTGGCCTTTAACACAGATACGCAGTATTTT; CDR3 protein: CASSLAFNTDTQYF
D gene: -; clone size: -; J gene: TRBJ2-5; V gene: TRBV6-2/TRBV6-3; CDR3 DNA: TGTGCCAGCAGTTACTCTTCGGGGTCTGGGCAAGAGACCCAGTACTTC; CDR3 protein: CASSYSSGSGQETQYF
D gene: -; clone size: -; J gene: TRBJ2-7; V gene: TRBV29-1; CDR3 DNA: TGCAGCGTGCCCCACGGGGGCGAGCAGTACTTC; CDR3 protein: CSVPHGGEQYF
D gene: -; clone size: -; J gene: TRBJ1-4; V gene: TRBV14; CDR3 DNA: TGTGCCAGCAGCCAAGGCGGACAGAAACTGTTTTTT; CDR3 protein: CASSQGGQKLFF
D gene: TRBD2; clone size: few; J gene: TRBJ2-3; V gene: TRBV20-1; CDR3 DNA: TGCAGTGGACGCAGCGGGGGGGAGAATACGCAGTATTTT; CDR3 protein: CSGRSGGENTQYF
D gene: TRBD1; clone size: few; J gene: TRBJ2-4; V gene: TRBV9; CDR3 DNA: TGTGCCGGCAGCGTAGGACAGGGGGCAACCAAAAACATTCAGTACTTC; CDR3 protein: CAGSVGQGATKNIQYF
D gene: TRBD1; clone size: medium-sized; J gene: TRBJ1-6; V gene: TRBV3-1; CDR3 DNA: TGTGCCAGCAGCCAAGGGACCGGGACAGGGGGTTCACCCCTCCACTTT; CDR3 protein: CASSQGTGTGGSPLHF
D gene: -; clone size: -; J gene: TRBJ1-4; V gene: TRBV12-3/TRBV12-4; CDR3 DNA: TGTGCCAGCGGAGAAGGGCCAAACGGTGAAAAACTGTTTTTT; CDR3 protein: CASGEGPNGEKLFF
D gene: TRBD1; clone size: few; J gene: TRBJ2-7; V gene: TRBV5-1; CDR3 DNA: TGCGCCAGCAGCCCCCGGGACAGGGACTACGAGCAGTACTTC; CDR3 protein: CASSPRDRDYEQYF
D gene: TRBD1; clone size: few; J gene: TRBJ1-1; V gene: TRBV10-3; CDR3 DNA: TGTGCCATCAGTGAGGGACAGGAAGGTGACACTGAAGCTTTCTTT; CDR3 protein: CAISEGQEGDTEAFF
D gene: -; clone size: few; J gene: TRBJ2-3; V gene: TRBV9; CDR3 DNA: TGTGCCAGCAGCGTAGGTCCCGACAAAACAGATACGCAGTATTTT; CDR3 protein: CASSVGPDKTDTQYF
D gene: -; clone size: -; J gene: TRBJ2-5; V gene: TRBV7-2; CDR3 DNA: TGTGCCAGCAGCTTGACCAGGGCCGCGGGGGAGACCCAGTACTTC; CDR3 protein: CASSLTRAAGETQYF
D gene: TRBD1; clone size: -; J gene: TRBJ2-1; V gene: TRBV20-1; CDR3 DNA: TGCAGTGCTAGGGGGACAGGATTCGTTGAGCAGTTCTTC; CDR3 protein: CSARGTGFVEQFF
D gene: -; clone size: -; J gene: TRBJ2-3; V gene: TRBV29-1; CDR3 DNA: TGCAGCATCCAGGGACTGGGAAGCACAGATACGCAGTATTTT; CDR3 protein: CSIQGLGSTDTQYF
D gene: -; clone size: -; J gene: TRBJ1-4; V gene: TRBV14; CDR3 DNA: TGTGCCAGCAGCCCCCTACGGGAGGGCCCTGGCGAAAAACTGTTTTTT; CDR3 protein: CASSPLREGPGEKLFF
D gene: TRBD2; clone size: -; J gene: TRBJ2-7; V gene: TRBV7-9; CDR3 DNA: TGTGCCAGCAGCCCCCGGGAGGAGAGCTCCTACGAGCAGTACTTC; CDR3 protein: CASSPREESSYEQYF